This record concerns one TCR beta chain sequence. This table comes from immunoSEQ multiplex PCR, and its TCRdb copy is limited to in-frame clones, with some not included. The profile shows about 370,000 clones, roughly nine tenths of them singletons. This record belongs to a study of blood T cell repertoires in COVID-19. CDR1 is SGHDT, CDR2 YYEEEE, per germline. The CDR3 runs to 16 residues. Trimming took 6 bases from V and 0 from J, leaving 17 bases between them. The chain joins TRBV5-6 to TRBJ2-3; tentatively, D is TRBD2 (6 bases). Sequenced: PBMCs or T cells enriched from blood (not recorded which). The TCR sequence derives from a man aged 18 to 30 who had recovered from COVID-19. As DNA, the CDR3 is TGTGCCAGCATGGAGAACGGGCGGGGTAGCACAGATACGCAGTATTTT. It yields the protein CASMENGRGSTDTQYF.